Sequencing of this TCR beta chain was carried out in a study of CD4+ T cells in melanoma. Study-wide results and limits: A reported correlation linked neoantigen-specific CD4+ T cells to CD8+, macrophage and B cell function. In melanoma, neoantigen-specific CD4+ T cells reportedly differed in differentiation state.

Remarks on this clone: The antigen remains unidentified.

The V gene's germline CDR1 is SGHTA and CDR2 FQGTGA. This CDR3 has 16 residues. Trimming removed 4 bases at V and 2 bases at J, with 16 bases between. The table came from immunoSEQ multiplex PCR; TCRdb's copy has only in-frame clones and leaves some out. The sample yields 20,000 to 25,000 clones, more than 65% seen once. This chain connects TRBV7-3 to TRBJ2-3, with D possibly TRBD1 on 6 matching bases. Sequencing used cells from a culture (not recorded whether cultured in vitro). The source is a human donor with melanoma. CDR3 in amino acids: CASSSGVSGFTDTQYF. In DNA, the CDR3 is TGTGCCAGCAGCTCAGGGGTTTCGGGATTCACAGATACGCAGTATTTT.